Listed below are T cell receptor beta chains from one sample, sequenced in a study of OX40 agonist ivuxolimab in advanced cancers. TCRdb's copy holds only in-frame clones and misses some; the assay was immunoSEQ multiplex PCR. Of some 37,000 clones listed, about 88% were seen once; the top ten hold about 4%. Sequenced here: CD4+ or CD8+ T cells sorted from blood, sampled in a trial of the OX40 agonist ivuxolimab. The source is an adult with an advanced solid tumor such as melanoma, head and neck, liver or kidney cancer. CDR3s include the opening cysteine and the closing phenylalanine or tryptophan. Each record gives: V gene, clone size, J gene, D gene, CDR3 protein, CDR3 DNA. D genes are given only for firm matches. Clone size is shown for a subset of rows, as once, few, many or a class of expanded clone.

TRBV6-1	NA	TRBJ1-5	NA	CASRGGSREYQPQHF	TGTGCCAGCAGGGGGGGGTCCCGGGAGTATCAGCCCCAGCATTTT
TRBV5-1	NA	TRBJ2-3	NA	CASSLGLTKSDTQYF	TGCGCCAGCAGCTTGGGGCTCACCAAATCAGATACGCAGTATTTT
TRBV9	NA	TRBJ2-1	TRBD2	CASSVALAGVNEQFF	TGTGCCAGCAGCGTAGCCCTAGCGGGGGTCAATGAGCAGTTCTTC
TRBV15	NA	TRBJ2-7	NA	CATSREVPDWNYEQYF	TGTGCCACCAGCAGAGAAGTACCCGACTGGAACTACGAGCAGTACTTC
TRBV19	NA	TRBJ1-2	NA	CASSIDRTGFYGYTF	TGTGCCAGTAGTATAGATCGTACAGGCTTTTATGGCTACACCTTC
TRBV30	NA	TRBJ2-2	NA	CAGISSTVLNTGELFF	TGTGCCGGCATTTCCTCGACAGTACTGAACACCGGGGAGCTGTTTTTT
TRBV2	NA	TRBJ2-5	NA	CASSSLETQYF	TGTGCCAGCAGTTCGTTAGAGACCCAGTACTTC
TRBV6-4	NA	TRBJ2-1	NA	CASSESDYYSSYNEQFF	TGTGCCAGCAGTGAGTCCGACTACTACAGCTCCTACAATGAGCAGTTCTTC
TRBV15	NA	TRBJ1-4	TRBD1	CATSKTGEEDEKLFF	TGTGCCACCAGCAAGACAGGGGAAGAGGATGAAAAACTGTTTTTT
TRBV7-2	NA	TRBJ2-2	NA	CASSLVVASTGELFF	TGTGCCAGCAGCTTAGTGGTAGCTTCCACCGGGGAGCTGTTTTTT
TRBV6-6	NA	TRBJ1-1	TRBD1	CASSWDRGTEAFF	TGTGCCAGCAGTTGGGACAGGGGCACTGAAGCTTTCTTT
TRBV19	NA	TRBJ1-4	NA	CASRDYPGGSNEKLFF	TGTGCCAGTCGGGACTATCCCGGTGGCAGTAATGAAAAACTGTTTTTT
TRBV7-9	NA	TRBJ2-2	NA	CASSFQKFGGELFF	TGTGCCAGCAGCTTTCAGAAGTTTGGCGGGGAGCTGTTTTTT
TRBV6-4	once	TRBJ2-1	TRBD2	CASSAGGRRDEQFF	TGTGCCAGCAGTGCGGGGGGTCGGAGGGATGAGCAGTTCTTC
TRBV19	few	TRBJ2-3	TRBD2	CASSLQGLAGDGGTDTQYF	TGTGCCAGTAGTCTACAGGGACTAGCGGGAGATGGTGGCACAGATACGCAGTATTTT
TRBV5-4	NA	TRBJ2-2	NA	CASSLGRGQSTGELFF	TGTGCCAGCAGCTTGGGCCGCGGGCAGAGCACCGGGGAGCTGTTTTTT
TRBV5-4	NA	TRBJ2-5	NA	CASSRIDTGRETQYF	TGTGCCAGCAGCCGCATAGACACAGGTCGGGAGACCCAGTACTTC
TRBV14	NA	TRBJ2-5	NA	CASSHVRGFQETQYF	TGTGCCAGCAGCCATGTGCGGGGCTTCCAAGAGACCCAGTACTTC
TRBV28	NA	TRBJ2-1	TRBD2	CASSPLTSGSFNEQFF	TGTGCCAGCAGTCCCCTGACTAGCGGGAGTTTTAATGAGCAGTTCTTC
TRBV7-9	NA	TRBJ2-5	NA	CASPGPPSAYF	TGTGCCAGCCCCGGGCCACCTTCGGCGTACTTC
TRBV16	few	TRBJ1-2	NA	CASSQGAYGYTF	TGTGCCAGCAGCCAAGGCGCCTATGGCTACACCTTC
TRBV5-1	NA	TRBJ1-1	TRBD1	CASSPFLWDSGTGAFF	TGCGCCAGCAGCCCATTCCTTTGGGACAGCGGGACTGGGGCTTTCTTT
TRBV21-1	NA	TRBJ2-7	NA	CASTARGECGFYEQYF	TGTGCCAGCACGGCCAGGGGGGAGTGCGGTTTCTACGAGCAGTACTTC
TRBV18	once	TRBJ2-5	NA	CASSPGARGETQYF	TGTGCCAGCTCACCGGGAGCTAGGGGAGAGACCCAGTACTTC
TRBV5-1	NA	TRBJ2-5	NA	CASSLGEQETQYF	TGCGCCAGCAGCTTGGGCGAGCAAGAGACCCAGTACTTC
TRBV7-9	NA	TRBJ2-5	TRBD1	CASSGPGGWETQYF	TGTGCCAGCAGCGGCCCAGGGGGCTGGGAGACCCAGTACTTC
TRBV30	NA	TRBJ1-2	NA	CAWSVHGSPNYGYTF	TGTGCCTGGAGTGTACATGGGAGCCCTAACTATGGCTACACCTTC
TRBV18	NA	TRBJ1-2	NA	CASSPEAPPTPYGYTF	TGTGCCAGCTCACCAGAGGCCCCTCCAACCCCCTATGGCTACACCTTC
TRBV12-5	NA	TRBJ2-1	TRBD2	CASGLVSGEGNNEQFF	TGTGCTAGTGGTTTGGTTAGCGGGGAAGGGAACAATGAGCAGTTCTTC
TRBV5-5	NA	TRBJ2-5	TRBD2	CASSLFSGGLETQYF	TGTGCCAGCAGCCTTTTTTCGGGGGGACTCGAGACCCAGTACTTC
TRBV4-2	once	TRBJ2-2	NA	CASSPMDSPLSGELFF	TGTGCCAGCAGCCCAATGGACTCCCCTTTAAGCGGGGAGCTGTTTTTT
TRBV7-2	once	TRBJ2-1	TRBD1	CASSGGQGYNEQFF	TGTGCCAGCTCGGGGGGACAGGGATACAATGAGCAGTTCTTC
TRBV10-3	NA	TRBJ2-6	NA	CAISSTGLSGANVLTF	TGTGCCATCAGCTCGACAGGACTCTCTGGGGCCAACGTCCTGACTTTC
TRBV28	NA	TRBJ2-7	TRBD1	CASRTLMDRDSQYF	TGTGCCAGCAGGACGCTTATGGACAGGGATTCTCAGTACTTC
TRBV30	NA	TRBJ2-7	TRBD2	CAWSGGGLANEQYF	TGTGCCTGGAGTGGGGGTGGACTAGCTAACGAGCAGTACTTC
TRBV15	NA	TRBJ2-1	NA	CATSRPAPARAEQFF	TGTGCCACCAGCAGACCGGCCCCAGCTCGGGCGGAGCAGTTCTTC
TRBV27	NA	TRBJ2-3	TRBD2	CASSPGTSGRVSTDTQYF	TGTGCCAGCAGTCCCGGGACTAGCGGGAGGGTAAGCACAGATACGCAGTATTTT
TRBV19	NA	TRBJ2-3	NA	CASSPFRTSTDTQYF	TGTGCCAGTAGTCCTTTCCGGACTAGCACAGATACGCAGTATTTT
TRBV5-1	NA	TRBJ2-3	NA	CASSSSSGWRSAIFGTDTQYF	TGCGCCAGCAGCTCTTCGTCTGGGTGGAGGAGTGCCATCTTTGGCACAGATACGCAGTATTTT
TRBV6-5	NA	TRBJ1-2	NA	CASSYGGYTF	TGTGCCAGCAGTTACGGTGGCTACACCTTC
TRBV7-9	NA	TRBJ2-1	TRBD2	CASSSRSGGAYNEQFF	TGTGCCAGCAGTTCACGGAGCGGGGGGGCCTACAATGAGCAGTTCTTC
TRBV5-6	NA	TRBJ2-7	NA	CASSFFYPRTFGDEQYF	TGTGCCAGCAGCTTTTTTTATCCCCGGACTTTTGGGGACGAGCAGTACTTC
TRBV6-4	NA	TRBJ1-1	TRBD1	CASREKTGFAEAFF	TGTGCCAGCAGGGAAAAGACAGGGTTTGCTGAAGCTTTCTTT
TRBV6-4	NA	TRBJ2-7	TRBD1	CASIRDRESYEQYF	TGTGCCAGCATCCGGGACAGGGAATCCTACGAGCAGTACTTC
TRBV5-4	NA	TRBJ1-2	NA	CASSLGGNYGYTF	TGTGCCAGCAGCCTTGGGGGGAACTATGGCTACACCTTC
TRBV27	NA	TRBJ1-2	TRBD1	CASSLSMDRVNYGYTF	TGTGCCAGCAGTTTATCGATGGACAGGGTCAACTATGGCTACACCTTC
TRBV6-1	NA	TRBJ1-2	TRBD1	CASSPGQGAHGYTF	TGTGCCAGCAGTCCGGGACAGGGGGCGCACGGCTACACCTTC
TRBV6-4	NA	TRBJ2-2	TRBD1	CASRGQATLTTGELFF	TGTGCCAGCAGAGGACAGGCGACCTTGACCACCGGGGAGCTGTTTTTT
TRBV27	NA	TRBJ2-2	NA	CASSLAAGELFF	TGTGCCAGCAGTTTGGCCGCCGGGGAGCTGTTTTTT
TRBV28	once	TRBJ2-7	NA	CASRTQGNEQYF	TGTGCCAGCAGAACACAGGGCAACGAGCAGTACTTC
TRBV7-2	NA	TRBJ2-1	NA	CASSLGLSDPQYNEQFF	TGTGCCAGCAGCTTAGGACTGAGCGACCCGCAGTACAATGAGCAGTTCTTC
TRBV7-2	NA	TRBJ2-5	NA	CASSEVSFAGTQYF	TGTGCCAGCAGCGAAGTTAGTTTTGCGGGGACCCAGTACTTC
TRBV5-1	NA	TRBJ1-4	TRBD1	CASSRGTGVATNEKLFF	TGCGCCAGCAGCCGAGGGACAGGGGTTGCAACTAATGAAAAACTGTTTTTT
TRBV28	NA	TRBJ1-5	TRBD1	CASSLSGQGYQPQHF	TGTGCCAGCAGTTTATCGGGACAGGGGTACCAGCCCCAGCATTTT
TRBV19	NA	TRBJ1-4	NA	CASSTTGPSGEKLFF	TGTGCCAGTAGTACAACAGGGCCGTCTGGGGAAAAACTGTTTTTT
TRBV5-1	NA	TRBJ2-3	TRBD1	CASSVQGADLDTQYF	TGCGCCAGCAGTGTCCAGGGGGCCGATTTAGATACGCAGTATTTT